The 15 T cell receptor beta chains below all came from one sample that was sequenced in a study of blood T cell repertoires in COVID-19. The method was immunoSEQ multiplex PCR; TCRdb's version includes in-frame clones alone and lacks a portion of them. The top ten hold roughly 0.8% of the sample, which has roughly 250,000 clones, roughly 90% seen once. Sequenced input: peripheral blood. The receptors derive from a man between 25 and 39 years old with acute or convalescent COVID-19.

The V call is TRBV18, the J call TRBJ1-1, with 7 nucleotides matching TRBD1. This CDR3 spans 14 amino acids. CDR1 is KGHSH and CDR2 is LQKENI in the germline V gene. The junction had 2 bases not matched to a gene; V was cut back by 1 base and J by 3 bases. The CDR3 DNA reads as TGTGCCAGCTCACCACAAGGGGGCTACACTGAAGCTTTCTTT. This sequence encodes CASSPQGGYTEAFF.

The chain is built from TRBV30 and TRBJ2-1, with TRBD1 identical over 8 bases. Losses at the gene ends were 1 base for V and 5 bases for J; bases not matched to a gene: 1. The CDR3 totals 13 residues. Germline V lookup: CDR1 GTSNPN, CDR2 SVGIG (reference sequence). The CDR3 protein is CAWSGQGNNEQFF. The CDR3, as DNA: TGTGCCTGGAGTGGACAGGGGAACAATGAGCAGTTCTTC.

V is TRBV6-5 and J is TRBJ1-2; 7 bases are a match to TRBD1. This CDR3 region has 15 residues. J gave up 3 bases and V 7 bases, and 11 bases lay outside the gene matches. Germline V gene lookup returns CDR1 MNHEY and CDR2 SVGAGI. The CDR3 nucleotides are TGTGCCAGCACCTCCGTTCAGGGACAGTACTATGGCTACACCTTC. Its translation: CASTSVQGQYYGYTF.

This clone is a singleton in its sample. The chain links TRBV27 to TRBJ2-2; 7 nucleotides align to TRBD2. Germline V gene lookup returns CDR1 MNHEY and CDR2 SMNVEV (reference sequence). Germline trimming cut 4 bases from V and 3 bases from J; bases unmatched to any gene: 8. CDR3 size: 16 residues. The CDR3 sequence: CASSSSGTIYTGELFF. In DNA, the CDR3 is TGTGCCAGCAGTTCCTCCGGGACTATTTACACCGGGGAGCTGTTTTTT.

This chain uses TRBV5-1 with TRBJ1-1, with a possible D match to TRBD1 (6 bases). The germline V gene has CDR1 SGHRS and CDR2 YFSETQ. The CDR3 loop spans 11 amino acids. Trimming removed 8 bases at V and 5 bases at J, with 10 bases between. The chain's CDR3 is CASKGETEAFF. CDR3 in DNA: TGCGCCAGTAAGGGGGAAACTGAAGCTTTCTTT.

The chain links TRBV2 to TRBJ1-2; D call uncertain. Germline-derived CDR1 and CDR2 are SNHLY and FYNNEI. The CDR3 is made up of 15 amino acids. V lost 7 bases to trimming and J lost 0 bases, with 15 bases between them. CDR3 bases: TGTGCCAGCATTTTTCGGGGTTCAGCTAACTATGGCTACACCTTC. Protein sequence: CASIFRGSANYGYTF.

The genes are TRBV5-1 and TRBJ1-5; TRBD1 agrees at 8 bases. Looked up from germline, CDR1 is SGHRS and CDR2 is YFSETQ. Germline trimming cut 4 bases from V and 5 bases from J; bases unmatched to any gene: 5. The CDR3 consists of 14 residues. CDR3 sequence (DNA): TGCGCCAGCAGCGACACAGGGGGTGATCAGCCCCAGCATTTT. Protein sequence: CASSDTGGDQPQHF.

This clone was picked up one time. This chain links TRBV5-1 with TRBJ2-1, with a weak D call TRBD2 (7 bases). CDR3 length: 14 residues. The germline gives CDR1 SGHRS, CDR2 YFSETQ. V was pared by 6 bases and J by 5 bases, with 15 bases between. In DNA form, the CDR3 reads TGCGCCAGCAATCTCGGGGGGCTCGACAATGAGCAGTTCTTC. Encoded protein: CASNLGGLDNEQFF.

V is TRBV27 and J is TRBJ1-1, with D maybe TRBD1 (5 bases). The CDR3 spans 13 residues. The germline V gene has CDR1 MNHEY and CDR2 SMNVEV (reference sequence). Trimming left V 3 bases short and J 1 base short, with 6 bases between. Here the CDR3 DNA reads TGTGCCAGCAGTTTCCAGGGGAACACTGAAGCTTTCTTT. Encoded protein: CASSFQGNTEAFF.

The chain recombines TRBV5-1 with TRBJ2-1, with D uncertain. CDR1 is SGHRS, CDR2 YFSETQ, per germline. This CDR3 has 16 amino acids. The ends were cut back, 2 bases at V and 0 bases at J, with 12 bases in the middle. The CDR3 loop is CASSFPLGSSYNEQFF. The CDR3 DNA reads as TGCGCCAGCAGCTTTCCTCTCGGTAGCTCCTACAATGAGCAGTTCTTC.

The chain recombines TRBV2 with TRBJ2-2; 10 nucleotides match TRBD2. The CDR3 totals 16 residues. The germline CDR1 and CDR2 sequences are SNHLY and FYNNEI. Losses at the gene ends were 6 bases for V and 10 bases for J; bases not matched to a gene: 14. The CDR3 is CASSQRGGVRRKELFF. In DNA, the CDR3 is TGTGCCAGCAGCCAGCGGGGGGGCGTTCGGCGAAAGGAGCTGTTTTTT.

This clone appeared a few times. The chain joins TRBV7-3 to TRBJ2-7; D is perhaps TRBD1 (5 bases). Deletions cut 3 bases from V and 7 bases from J, with 19 bases between. CDR1 and CDR2 from the germline V gene are SGHTA and FQGTGA. The CDR3 has 15 residues. CDR3 nucleotide sequence: TGTGCCAGCAGCTTTTCTCCCCGCAGGGTGGGAGAGCAGTACTTC. This encodes CASSFSPRRVGEQYF.

The chain links TRBV6-6 to TRBJ1-5; D gene unclear. Germline V gene lookup returns CDR1 MNHNY and CDR2 SVGAGI (reference sequence). Trimming shortened V by 2 bases and J by 2 bases, and 4 bases separated the two germline ends. The CDR3 is made up of 13 amino acids. For the CDR3, the DNA is TGTGCCAGCAGTTACGGGCGCAATCAGCCCCAGCATTTT. Protein: CASSYGRNQPQHF.

The sample holds one count of this clone. This chain links TRBV29-1 with TRBJ1-4; a weak D match, TRBD1 (6 bases). Germline V gives CDR1 SQVTM, CDR2 ANQGSEA. V was trimmed by 6 bases and J by 8 bases, leaving 13 bases between them. The CDR3 consists of 12 residues. CDR3 bases: TGCAGCGTAAGTTCTGGGGGCGAAAAACTGTTTTTT. Encoded protein: CSVSSGGEKLFF. Using reference TRBV29-1 and TRBJ1-4 for the parts outside the CDR3, the full variable domain is SAVISQKPSRDICQRGTSLTIQCQVDSQVTMMFWYRQQPGQSLTLIATANQGSEATYESGFVIDKFPISRPNLTFSTLTVSNMSPEDSSIYLCSVSSGGEKLFFGSGTQLSVL.

This clone was picked up one time. The CDR3 region has the DNA TGTGCCAGCAGTTACTCGACAGGGGGCCTGGGATATGGCTACACCTTC. Its protein is CASSYSTGGLGYGYTF. The chain links TRBV6-5 to TRBJ1-2; 10 nucleotides match TRBD1. The CDR3 totals 16 residues. The germline V gene encodes CDR1 MNHEY and CDR2 SVGAGI. V gave up 0 bases and J gave up 5 bases; unmatched junction bases: 6.